Following are 16 T cell receptor beta chains from one sample sequenced in a study of cytotoxic CD8 clonotypes in ibrutinib-treated CLL. Profiling relied on immunoSEQ multiplex PCR, and the TCRdb table lists in-frame clones only, not all of them. Of 110,000 to 150,000 clones listed, about three quarters were seen once; the top ten hold 4.5% to 6.5%. The sample consisted of PBMCs, taken after 24 months of ibrutinib treatment. Source of these receptors: a human donor with chronic lymphocytic leukemia.

This clone was observed many times. J is TRBJ2-3 and V is TRBV29-1; 7 nucleotides align to TRBD1. Germline CDR1 reads SQVTM; CDR2 reads ANQGSEA. The CDR3 sequence is 13 residues long. V dropped 4 bases and J dropped 2; count of bases not matched to a gene: 3. The CDR3 DNA reads as TGCAGCGTTGGGGACAGCTACACAGATACGCAGTATTTT. It is translated as CSVGDSYTDTQYF.

The V gene is TRBV11-3, the J gene TRBJ1-2; tentative D call: TRBD1 (6 bases). Trimming shortened V by 4 bases and J by 4 bases, and 22 bases separated the two germline ends. The CDR3 totals 17 residues. CDR1 is SGHNT and CDR2 is YENEEA in the germline V gene. The DNA for the CDR3 is TGTGCCAGCAGCTCTCGGACAGCCAGCAACCTTTGCTATGGCTACACCTTC. Its protein is CASSSRTASNLCYGYTF.

J is TRBJ1-3 and V is TRBV10-3; TRBD1 is a possible D gene (6 bases). Germline CDR1 and CDR2: ENHRY and SYGVKD. Trimming removed 10 bases from V and 0 bases from J, with 13 bases in between. The CDR3 has 14 amino acids. The CDR3 sequence is CATGRTDSGNTIYF. The CDR3 DNA reads as TGTGCCACCGGCCGGACAGACTCTGGAAACACCATATATTTT.

The rearrangement uses TRBV13 and TRBJ2-1; no reliable D call. This CDR3 comprises 14 residues. Trimming took 5 bases from V and 1 from J, leaving 9 bases between them. Germline V CDR1 and CDR2: PRHDT, FYEKMQ (reference sequence). CDR3 nucleotides: TGTGCCAGCAGCCCACAGCTTTCCTACAATGAGCAGTTCTTC. Translation gives CASSPQLSYNEQFF. Using reference TRBV13 and TRBJ2-1 for the parts outside the CDR3, the full variable domain is AAGVIQSPRHLIKEKRETATLKCYPIPRHDTVYWYQQGPGQDPQFLISFYEKMQSDKGSIPDRFSAQQFSDYHSELNMSSLELGDSALYFCASSPQLSYNEQFFGPGTRLTVL.

The V call is TRBV7-9, the J call TRBJ1-1; the D is unclear. There are 14 residues in the CDR3. The V end lost 5 bases, the J end lost 0 bases, and 10 bases lay between the germline ends. The germline CDR1 and CDR2 sequences are SEHNR and FQNEAQ (reference sequence). CDR3 DNA: TGTGCCAGCAGCCCGGACGGGATGAACACTGAAGCTTTCTTT. Translated: CASSPDGMNTEAFF.

This chain links TRBV5-1 with TRBJ2-1; D perhaps matches TRBD1 (6 bases). Per germline, CDR1 SGHRS and CDR2 YFSETQ. This CDR3 spans 18 amino acids. Trimming removed 1 base from V and 3 bases from J, with 20 bases in between. CDR3 amino acids: CASSLQVQGRGNYNEQFF. As DNA, the CDR3 is TGCGCCAGCAGCTTGCAGGTACAGGGCAGGGGTAACTACAATGAGCAGTTCTTC.

The chain employs TRBV5-1 and TRBJ2-7; D uncertain. CDR1 is SGHRS, CDR2 YFSETQ, per germline. V lost 0 bases and J lost 2, with 9 bases in between. This CDR3 has 14 residues. The CDR3 is CASSLGQTTYEQYF. CDR3 nucleotides: TGCGCCAGCAGCTTGGGGCAGACAACCTACGAGCAGTACTTC.

The chain couples TRBV7-2 to TRBJ2-7, with a weak D call TRBD1 (7 bases). CDR1 SGHTA and CDR2 FQGNSA come from the germline V gene. The CDR3 consists of 13 residues. Trimming left V 6 bases short and J 4 bases short, with 13 bases between. The CDR3 is CASRPGGLYEQYF. In nucleotides, the CDR3 is TGTGCCAGCAGACCAGGGGGGTTGTACGAGCAGTACTTC.

The V and J genes are TRBV29-1 and TRBJ2-4, with 7 nucleotides matching TRBD2. The CDR3 spans 14 residues. The ends lost 7 bases at V and 8 bases at J; junction bases unmatched: 14. Germline V CDR1 and CDR2: SQVTM, ANQGSEA. The DNA for the CDR3 is TGCAGCGCCGCCGATCCGTTCCGGGGGGACATTCAGTACTTC. Translating gives CSAADPFRGDIQYF.

The rearrangement links TRBV7-6 to TRBJ1-4; 8 bases line up with TRBD1. The V segment lost 6 bases and the J segment 0 bases; nucleotides outside the gene matches: 9. The CDR3 has 17 residues. The germline V gene encodes CDR1 SGHVS and CDR2 FNYEAQ. The CDR3 loop is CASRQTGAWATNEKLFF. The CDR3 nucleotides read TGTGCCAGCAGACAGACAGGGGCGTGGGCAACTAATGAAAAACTGTTTTTT.

This sequence joins TRBV19 and TRBJ2-7; D gene unclear. Looked up from germline, CDR1 is LNHDA and CDR2 is SQIVND (reference sequence). V lost 1 base, J lost 1 base, and 8 bases lay in between. The CDR3 runs 14 residues. The CDR3 bases are TGTGCCAGTAGTATAGGTGGCACATCCTACGAGCAGTACTTC. It encodes CASSIGGTSYEQYF.

A few counts support this clone. The gene calls are TRBV19 and TRBJ1-1; 8 nucleotides align to TRBD1. The CDR3 is made up of 16 amino acids. CDR1 LNHDA and CDR2 SQIVND come from the germline V gene (reference sequence). The V segment lost 3 bases and the J segment 3 bases; nucleotides outside the gene matches: 9. The CDR3 bases are TGTGCCAGTAGTATCCTCCCCGGACAGGGATACACTGAAGCTTTCTTT. Encoded protein: CASSILPGQGYTEAFF.

In its sample, this clone was seen once. The V and J genes are TRBV7-2 and TRBJ1-5; unclear D gene. Germline V gene lookup returns CDR1 SGHTA and CDR2 FQGNSA. This CDR3 spans 13 amino acids. Trimming pared 2 bases from V and 2 bases from J, leaving 4 bases between. CDR3 sequence: CASSLWGNQPQHF. CDR3 sequence (DNA): TGTGCCAGCAGCTTATGGGGCAATCAGCCCCAGCATTTT.

The gene calls are TRBV10-3 and TRBJ2-4; TRBD1 matches 7 bases. This CDR3 has 15 residues. Germline values: CDR1 ENHRY, CDR2 SYGVKD. The V and J ends lost 9 bases and 3 bases, in that order; junction bases with no gene match: 11. The CDR3 protein is CAISWQTGDKNIQYF. The CDR3 DNA is TGTGCCATATCCTGGCAAACAGGGGACAAAAACATTCAGTACTTC.

The DNA for the CDR3 is TGTGCCAGCAGGGGACAGGGGAATCAGCCCCAGCATTTT. Translated, it gives CASRGQGNQPQHF. V and J are TRBV21-1 and TRBJ1-5; the DNA was not used to check the table's D call, TRBD1. TRBV21-1 counts as a pseudogene. CDR3 size: 13 residues.

The chain carries TRBV18 and TRBJ1-1; possibly TRBD1 for D (5 bases). Germline V CDR1 and CDR2: KGHSH, LQKENI. The ends were cut back, 6 bases at V and 4 bases at J, with 21 bases in the middle. The CDR3 runs to 16 residues. As DNA, the CDR3 is TGTGCCAGCTCCCCCGGGTGGGGGGTATTGACCACTGAAGCTTTCTTT. Protein: CASSPGWGVLTTEAFF. The whole variable domain, remainder taken from reference TRBV18 and TRBJ1-1, is NAGVMQNPRHLVRRRGQEARLRCSPMKGHSHVYWYRQLPEEGLKFMVYLQKENIIDESGMPKERFSAEFPKEGPSILRIQQVVRGDSAAYFCASSPGWGVLTTEAFFGQGTRLTVV.